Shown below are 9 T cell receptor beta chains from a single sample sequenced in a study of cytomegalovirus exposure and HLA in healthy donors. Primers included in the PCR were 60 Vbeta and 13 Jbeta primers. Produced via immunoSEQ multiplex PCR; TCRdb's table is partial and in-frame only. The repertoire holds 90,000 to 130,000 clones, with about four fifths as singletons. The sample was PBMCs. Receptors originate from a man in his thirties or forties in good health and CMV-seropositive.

In nucleotides, the CDR3 is TGTGCCAGTAGTATTTACAGAGTCGAACACCAGCCCCAGCATTTT. Protein product: CASSIYRVEHQPQHF. The J gene is TRBJ1-5, the V gene TRBV19; D call uncertain. The CDR3 length is 15 residues. V was pared by 3 bases and J by 7 bases, with 16 bases between. The germline CDR1 and CDR2 sequences are LNHDA and SQIVND (reference sequence).

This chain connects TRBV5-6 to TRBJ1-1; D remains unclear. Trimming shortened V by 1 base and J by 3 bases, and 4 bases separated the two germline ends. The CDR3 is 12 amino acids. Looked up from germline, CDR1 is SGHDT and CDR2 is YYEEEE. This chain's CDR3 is CASSLRYTEAFF. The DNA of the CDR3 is TGTGCCAGCAGCTTGCGGTACACTGAAGCTTTCTTT.

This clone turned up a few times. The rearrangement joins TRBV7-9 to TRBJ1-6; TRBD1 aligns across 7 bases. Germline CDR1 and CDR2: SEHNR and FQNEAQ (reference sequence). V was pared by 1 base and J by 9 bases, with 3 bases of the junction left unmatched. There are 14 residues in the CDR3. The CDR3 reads CASSLGQGGSPLHF. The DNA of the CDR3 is TGTGCCAGCAGCTTAGGTCAGGGGGGTTCACCCCTCCACTTT.

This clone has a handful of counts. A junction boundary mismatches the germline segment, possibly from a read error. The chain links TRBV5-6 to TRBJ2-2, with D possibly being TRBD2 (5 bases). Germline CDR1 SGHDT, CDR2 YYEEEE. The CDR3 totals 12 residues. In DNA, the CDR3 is TGTGCCAGCAGCGTCAAACACCGGGGAGCTGTTTTT. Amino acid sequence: CASSVKHRGAVF.

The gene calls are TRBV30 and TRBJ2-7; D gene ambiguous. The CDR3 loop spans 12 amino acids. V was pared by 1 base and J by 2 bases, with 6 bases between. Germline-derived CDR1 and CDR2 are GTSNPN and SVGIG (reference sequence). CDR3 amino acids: CAWSDQTYEQYF. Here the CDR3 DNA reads TGTGCCTGGAGTGACCAGACCTACGAGCAGTACTTC. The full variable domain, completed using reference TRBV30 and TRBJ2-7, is SQTIHQWPATLVQPVGSPLSLECTVEGTSNPNLYWYRQAAGRGLQLLFYSVGIGQISSEVPQNLSASRPQDRQFILSSKKLLLSDSGFYLCAWSDQTYEQYFGPGTRLTVT.

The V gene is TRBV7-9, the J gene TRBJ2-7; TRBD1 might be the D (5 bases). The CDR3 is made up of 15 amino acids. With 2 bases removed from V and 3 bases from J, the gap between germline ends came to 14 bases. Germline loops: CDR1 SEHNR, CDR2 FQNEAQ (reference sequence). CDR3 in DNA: TGTGCCAGCAGCTTAAAGTCAGGGCAGAACTACGAGCAGTACTTC. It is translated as CASSLKSGQNYEQYF. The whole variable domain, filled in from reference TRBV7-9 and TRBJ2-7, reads DTGVSQNPRHKITKRGQNVTFRCDPISEHNRLYWYRQTLGQGPEFLTYFQNEAQLEKSRLLSDRFSAERPKGSFSTLEIQRTEQGDSAMYLCASSLKSGQNYEQYFGPGTRLTVT.

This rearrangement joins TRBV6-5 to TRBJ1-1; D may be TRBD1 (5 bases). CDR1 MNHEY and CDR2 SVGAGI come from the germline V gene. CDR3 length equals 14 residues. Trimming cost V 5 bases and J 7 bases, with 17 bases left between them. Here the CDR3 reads CASSLTGSGGEAFF. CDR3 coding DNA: TGTGCCAGCAGTCTCACGGGATCCGGGGGTGAAGCTTTCTTT.

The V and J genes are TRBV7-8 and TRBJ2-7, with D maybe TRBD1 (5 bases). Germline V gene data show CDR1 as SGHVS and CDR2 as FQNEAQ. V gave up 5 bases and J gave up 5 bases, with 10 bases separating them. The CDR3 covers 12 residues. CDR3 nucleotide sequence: TGTGCCAGCAGCCCAGACAGTGACGAGCAGTACTTC. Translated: CASSPDSDEQYF.

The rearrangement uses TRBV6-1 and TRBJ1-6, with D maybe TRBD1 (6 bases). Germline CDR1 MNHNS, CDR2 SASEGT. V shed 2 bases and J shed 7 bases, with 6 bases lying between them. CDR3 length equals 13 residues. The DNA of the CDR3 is TGTGCCAGCAGTGAACAGGGGAATTCACCCCTCCACTTT. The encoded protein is CASSEQGNSPLHF.